This is a list of T cell receptor beta chains from one sample in a study of regulatory T cells in long-lasting Graves disease. TCRdb fed the multiplex PCR reads into MiXCR, producing one record per CDR3 protein. The sample has roughly 420,000 distinct CDR3 sequences, roughly 16% seen once. The source was peripheral blood mononuclear cells (PBMCs), collected at new diagnosis, from a patient treated with antithyroid drugs. The receptors originated from a female donor with Graves disease. Both conserved end residues are part of each CDR3. The D gene is left open where the match is weak. Clone size is not always given. Where it is, it says once, few, many or a class for expanded clones.

J: TRBJ2-7; D: .; V: TRBV6-2/TRBV6-3; size: many; CDR3: CASSRDYEQYF; DNA: TGTGCCAGCAGCCGAGACTACGAGCAGTACTTC
J: TRBJ2-3; D: .; V: TRBV7-9; size: many; CDR3: CASSRGRSSFTDTQYF; DNA: TGTGCCAGCAGCCGAGGACGGAGTTCTTTCACAGATACGCAGTATTTT
J: TRBJ2-1; D: .; V: TRBV4-3; size: .; CDR3: CASSQEIVGNYNEQFF; DNA: TGCGCCAGCAGCCAAGAAATCGTGGGAAACTACAATGAGCAGTTCTTC
J: TRBJ1-1; D: .; V: TRBV29-1; size: many; CDR3: CTTSDGDRFEAFF; DNA: TGCACCACCTCAGATGGGGATAGATTTGAAGCTTTCTTT
J: TRBJ1-3; D: .; V: TRBV11-1; size: many; CDR3: CASSPTVDSGNTIYF; DNA: TGTGCCAGCAGCCCGACGGTCGACTCTGGAAACACCATATATTTT
J: TRBJ1-5; D: .; V: TRBV20-1; size: .; CDR3: CSAKGHEGQPQHF; DNA: TGCAGTGCGAAAGGACACGAAGGCCAGCCCCAGCATTTT
J: TRBJ2-7; D: TRBD2; V: TRBV6-5; size: many; CDR3: CASSYGGGSYEQYF; DNA: TGTGCCAGCAGTTACGGGGGGGGCTCCTACGAGCAGTACTTC
J: TRBJ2-1; D: .; V: TRBV12-5; size: many; CDR3: CASGLAKDEQFF; DNA: TGTGCTAGTGGTTTGGCAAAGGATGAGCAGTTCTTC
J: TRBJ1-2; D: .; V: TRBV27; size: .; CDR3: CASSLSTANYGYTF; DNA: TGTGCCAGCAGTTTATCGACAGCAAACTATGGCTACACCTTC
J: TRBJ2-5; D: TRBD1; V: TRBV12-3/TRBV12-4; size: many; CDR3: CASSLGGGAETQYF; DNA: TGTGCCAGCAGTTTAGGAGGGGGCGCGGAGACCCAGTACTTC
J: TRBJ1-1; D: TRBD1; V: TRBV12-3/TRBV12-4; size: .; CDR3: CASSLRTGPTEAFF; DNA: TGTGCCAGCAGTCTCAGGACAGGGCCCACTGAAGCTTTCTTT
J: TRBJ1-2; D: .; V: TRBV20-1; size: many; CDR3: CSASSTEDSQGGYTF; DNA: TGCAGTGCTAGTTCGACGGAGGATTCGCAGGGTGGCTACACCTTC
J: TRBJ2-2; D: TRBD1; V: TRBV5-1; size: .; CDR3: CASSNNPGQGTGELFF; DNA: TGCGCCAGCAGCAACAACCCGGGACAGGGCACCGGGGAGCTGTTTTTT
J: TRBJ1-1; D: TRBD1; V: TRBV6-1; size: many; CDR3: CASSGGQGLNTEAFF; DNA: TGTGCCAGCAGTGGGGGACAGGGGCTGAACACTGAAGCTTTCTTT